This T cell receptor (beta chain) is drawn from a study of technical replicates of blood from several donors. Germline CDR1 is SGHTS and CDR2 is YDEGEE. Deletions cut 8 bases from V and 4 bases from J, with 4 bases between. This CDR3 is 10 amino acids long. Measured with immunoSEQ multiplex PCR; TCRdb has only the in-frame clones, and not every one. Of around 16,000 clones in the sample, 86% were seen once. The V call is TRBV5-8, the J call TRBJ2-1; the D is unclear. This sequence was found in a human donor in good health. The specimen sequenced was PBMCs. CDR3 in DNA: TGTGCCAGTTCATACAATGAGCAGTTCTTC. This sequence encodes CASSYNEQFF.